These 30 T cell receptor beta chains originate from one sample sequenced in a study of shared clonotypes between healthy human individuals. The table came from immunoSEQ multiplex PCR; TCRdb's copy has only in-frame clones and leaves some out. The table lists under 2,500,000 clones, under 97% of them singletons. Sequenced material: naive CD4+ T cells sorted from blood. Subset here: CD45RA+ positively selected. The source of these receptors is a man younger than 35 in good health.

V and J are TRBV2 and TRBJ2-2, with D unclear. Germline loops: CDR1 SNHLY, CDR2 FYNNEI. V was trimmed by 2 bases and J by 7 bases, leaving 11 bases between them. This CDR3 is built from 14 residues. CDR3 nucleotide sequence: TGTGCCAGCAGTGAACCATCCCCGGGCGGGGAGCTGTTTTTT. Translated, it gives CASSEPSPGGELFF.

The V call is TRBV20-1, the J call TRBJ2-7; D remains unclear. Germline assignment: CDR1 DFQATT and CDR2 SNEGSKA (reference sequence). The CDR3 sequence is 11 residues long. The CDR3 bases are TGCAGAGGGCCAGGAGTCCACGAGCAGTACTTC. Amino acid sequence: CRGPGVHEQYF.

This chain uses TRBV7-9 with TRBJ2-3, with a tentative D call TRBD2 (6 bases). Germline V CDR1 and CDR2: SEHNR, FQNEAQ (reference sequence). This CDR3 has 15 amino acids. The V gene lost 1 base and the J gene lost 4 bases, with 12 bases spanning the gap. Here the CDR3 DNA reads TGTGCCAGCAGCTTAGATGGGGGGAACGCAGATACGCAGTATTTT. Its protein product is CASSLDGGNADTQYF.

This clone has a single count. This rearrangement joins TRBV7-6 to TRBJ2-1; 13 nucleotides agree with TRBD2. The J segment lost 4 bases and the V segment lost 5 bases, leaving 2 bases of the junction unmatched. Germline-derived CDR1 and CDR2 are SGHVS and FNYEAQ. This CDR3 comprises 15 residues. The CDR3 sequence is CASSKGLAGYNEQFF. CDR3 nucleotides: TGTGCCAGCAGCAAGGGACTAGCGGGGTACAATGAGCAGTTCTTC.

Worth noting for this clone: This may arise from a read error, as a much more abundant clone is one base away. The rearrangement uses TRBV7-9 and TRBJ2-5, with D uncertain. From germline, CDR1 is SEHNR and CDR2 FQNEAQ (reference sequence). The germline V and J ends were trimmed by 4 bases and 3 bases, with 3 bases remaining between them. The CDR3 is 11 amino acids. The CDR3 is CASSSEETQYF. The CDR3 DNA reads TGTGCCAGCAGCTCGGAAGAGACCCAGTACTTC.

The CDR3 loop is CASSRQVGSRETQYF. CDR3 nucleotide sequence: TGTGCCAGCAGCAGACAGGTCGGGTCTCGGGAGACCCAGTACTTC. The V and J genes are TRBV7-3 and TRBJ2-5, with a weak D call TRBD1 (6 bases). The CDR3 loop spans 15 amino acids. Germline CDR1 and CDR2: SGHTA and FQGTGA. V shed 5 bases and J shed 5 bases, with 18 bases lying between them.

V is TRBV18 and J is TRBJ1-3, with 8 bases fitting TRBD1. The V gene end was trimmed by 6 bases and the J gene end by 0 bases; junction bases not matched to a gene: 10. The CDR3 loop spans 17 amino acids. From germline, CDR1 is KGHSH and CDR2 LQKENI. CDR3 sequence (DNA): TGTGCCAGCTCGTCCCCGGGACAGGCCGGCTCTGGAAACACCATATATTTT. As protein: CASSSPGQAGSGNTIYF.

The rearrangement joins TRBV5-6 to TRBJ1-1; D perhaps matches TRBD1 (5 bases). V was shortened by 0 bases and J by 1 base, with 7 bases between the two germline ends. Germline assignment: CDR1 SGHDT and CDR2 YYEEEE. The CDR3 has 14 residues. The CDR3 DNA follows: TGTGCCAGCAGCTTGGGGGGCCCGAACACTGAAGCTTTCTTT. Its translation is CASSLGGPNTEAFF.

The chain has TRBV19 and TRBJ2-1, with 7 bases that match TRBD1. This CDR3 is built from 13 residues. The ends lost 4 bases at V and 9 bases at J; junction bases unmatched: 6. Per the germline V gene, CDR1 is LNHDA and CDR2 is SQIVND (reference sequence). CDR3 residues: CASSKDGTVEQFF. The CDR3 coding sequence is TGTGCCAGTAGTAAAGACGGGACAGTTGAGCAGTTCTTC.

This chain links TRBV6-1 with TRBJ1-4; D may be TRBD1 (6 bases). This CDR3 contains 18 residues. The V end was cut by 3 bases, the J end by 0 bases, with 17 bases between. Germline V gene data show CDR1 as MNHNS and CDR2 as SASEGT. The CDR3 region has the DNA TGTGCCAGCAGTGAGGGTACGGGACAAGTTGCAACTAATGAAAAACTGTTTTTT. Translated: CASSEGTGQVATNEKLFF.

About this clone: The same CDR3 arises from other DNA sequences in this sample as well. This chain connects TRBV30 to TRBJ1-2, with D unresolved. Germline loops: CDR1 GTSNPN, CDR2 SVGIG (reference sequence). The CDR3 spans 11 residues. Trimming pared 3 bases from V and 8 bases from J, leaving 10 bases between. DNA of the CDR3: TGTGCCTGGAGCCTCGACGGAGGCTACACCTTC. It specifies CAWSLDGGYTF.

The chain has TRBV6-6 and TRBJ2-1, with D perhaps TRBD2 (6 bases). This CDR3 is 14 amino acids long. Germline CDR1 reads MNHNY; CDR2 reads SVGAGI (reference sequence). Trimming pared 6 bases from V and 6 bases from J, leaving 15 bases between. CDR3: CASRSAGTSNEQFF. DNA for the CDR3: TGTGCCAGCAGGAGCGCGGGAACCTCCAATGAGCAGTTCTTC.

The chain joins TRBV11-3 to TRBJ2-3, with D unclear. With 5 bases removed from V and 6 bases from J, the gap between germline ends came to 12 bases. Per germline, CDR1 SGHNT and CDR2 YENEEA. The CDR3 extends over 13 amino acids. The CDR3 here is CASSPAPSDTQYF. In nucleotides, the CDR3 is TGTGCCAGCAGCCCGGCACCCAGCGATACGCAGTATTTT.

The rearrangement joins TRBV30 to TRBJ1-2; D is possibly TRBD1 (6 bases). Germline CDR1 and CDR2: GTSNPN and SVGIG (reference sequence). The CDR3 is made up of 14 amino acids. Between the trimmed V and J ends, which lost 2 bases and 2 bases, there was a span of 12 bases. Written as DNA, the CDR3 is TGTGCCTGGAGTAACAGAGGACAGAACTATGGCTACACCTTC. This translates into CAWSNRGQNYGYTF. The variable domain in full, completed from reference TRBV30 and TRBJ1-2, reads SQTIHQWPATLVQPVGSPLSLECTVEGTSNPNLYWYRQAAGRGLQLLFYSVGIGQISSEVPQNLSASRPQDRQFILSSKKLLLSDSGFYLCAWSNRGQNYGYTFGSGTRLTVV.

The V and J genes are TRBV4-1 and TRBJ1-1; possibly TRBD1 for D (5 bases). V was clipped by 5 bases and J by 8 bases, with 15 bases between them. Germline CDR1 reads MGHRA; CDR2 reads YSYEKL. This CDR3 contains 13 residues. CDR3 nucleotide sequence: TGCGCCAGCAGCAATTACCGGGACCCCGAAGCTTTCTTT. Protein: CASSNYRDPEAFF.

The V gene is TRBV25-1, the J gene TRBJ1-6, with 8 nucleotides matching TRBD1. Trimming at V came to 1 base and at J to 7 bases, leaving 3 bases not matched to a gene. Germline V gene data show CDR1 as MGHDK and CDR2 as SYGVNS. The CDR3 runs to 15 residues. The DNA of the CDR3 is TGTGCCAGCAGTGAATTTACAGGGGGGAATTCACCCCTCCACTTT. Protein product: CASSEFTGGNSPLHF.

The rearrangement joins TRBV11-1 to TRBJ2-7; possible D gene TRBD1, 6 bases. This CDR3 comprises 15 residues. Germline CDR1 reads SGHAT; CDR2 reads FQDESV (reference sequence). V dropped 4 bases and J dropped 2 bases, with 15 bases sitting between them. CDR3 residues: CASSSRGGQTYEQYF. In nucleotides, the CDR3 is TGTGCCAGCAGCTCAAGGGGCGGACAGACCTACGAGCAGTACTTC.

V usage is TRBV11-2 and J usage is TRBJ1-2, with D hard to call. V dropped 6 bases and J dropped 1 base, with 9 bases sitting between them. The germline V gene encodes CDR1 SGHAT and CDR2 FQNNGV. The CDR3 runs 13 residues. The chain's CDR3 is CASREGVNYGYTF. CDR3 bases: TGTGCCAGCAGAGAGGGAGTTAACTATGGCTACACCTTC.

The chain couples TRBV5-1 to TRBJ1-3, with D possibly TRBD1 on 5 matching bases. The CDR3 is 16 amino acids. Trimming pared 0 bases from V and 0 bases from J, leaving 10 bases between. Per germline, CDR1 SGHRS and CDR2 YFSETQ. The CDR3 nucleotides read TGCGCCAGCAGCTTGGAGACAGCCGACTCTGGAAACACCATATATTTT. This gives the protein CASSLETADSGNTIYF.

Details on this clone: Other DNA sequences of this sample code for an identical CDR3. V gene TRBV18 combines with J gene TRBJ2-7; a weak D match, TRBD1 (5 bases). The CDR3 runs to 12 residues. The V and J ends lost 6 bases and 5 bases respectively, with 11 bases between them. Germline lookup yields CDR1 KGHSH and CDR2 LQKENI. The CDR3 loop reads CASSSAGNEQYF. The CDR3 bases are TGTGCCAGCTCTTCCGCAGGGAACGAGCAGTACTTC.

The chain couples TRBV30 to TRBJ1-1, with unresolved D. Looked up from germline, CDR1 is GTSNPN and CDR2 is SVGIG (reference sequence). The CDR3 runs to 11 residues. V was clipped by 3 bases and J by 8 bases, with 10 bases between them. The CDR3 DNA reads as TGTGCCTGGAGGGGATGGTCCGAAGCTTTCTTT. It is translated as CAWRGWSEAFF. The full variable domain, in which reference TRBV30 and TRBJ1-1 provide the parts outside the CDR3, is SQTIHQWPATLVQPVGSPLSLECTVEGTSNPNLYWYRQAAGRGLQLLFYSVGIGQISSEVPQNLSASRPQDRQFILSSKKLLLSDSGFYLCAWRGWSEAFFGQGTRLTVV.

V usage is TRBV30 and J usage is TRBJ1-6, with no clear D. CDR3 length: 13 residues. From germline, CDR1 is GTSNPN and CDR2 SVGIG (reference sequence). The V end was cut by 4 bases, the J end by 5 bases, with 9 bases between. The DNA for the CDR3 is TGTGCCTGGACAGACATGGATAATTCACCCCTCCACTTT. Its protein is CAWTDMDNSPLHF.

V is TRBV6-1 and J is TRBJ1-2, with 9 nucleotides matching TRBD1. V shed 2 bases, J shed 3 bases, and the junction held 7 bases outside the gene matches. The germline V gene encodes CDR1 MNHNS and CDR2 SASEGT. The CDR3 runs 16 residues. CDR3 loop: CASSESGTGRYYGYTF. In DNA form, the CDR3 reads TGTGCCAGCAGTGAAAGTGGGACAGGGAGGTACTATGGCTACACCTTC.

This clone was seen only once. The identical CDR3 is also encoded by other nucleotide sequences in the sample. The chain joins TRBV28 to TRBJ1-2, with 8 nucleotides matching TRBD1. Per germline, CDR1 MDHEN and CDR2 SYDVKM. The V and J ends lost 7 bases and 1 base, in that order; junction bases with no gene match: 2. The CDR3 is 13 amino acids. CDR3 residues: CASITGGNYGYTF. The CDR3 nucleotides read TGTGCCAGCATCACAGGGGGTAACTATGGCTACACCTTC.

V gene TRBV7-3 combines with J gene TRBJ2-7; possible D gene TRBD2, 6 bases. The CDR3 is made up of 13 amino acids. V was pared by 1 base and J by 6 bases, with 10 bases between. Per germline, CDR1 SGHTA and CDR2 FQGTGA. The CDR3, as DNA: TGTGCCAGCAGCTTAAATGGGGGGACCGAGCAGTACTTC. It translates to CASSLNGGTEQYF.

This clone was detected only once. The chain has TRBV30 and TRBJ1-6; D not resolved. The CDR3 totals 14 residues. Per germline, CDR1 GTSNPN and CDR2 SVGIG (reference sequence). V was shortened by 5 bases and J by 2 bases, with 10 bases between the two germline ends. CDR3 nucleotide sequence: TGTGCCTGGGGGTTGGCTGCCTATAATTCACCCCTCCACTTT. Its translation is CAWGLAAYNSPLHF.

This chain connects TRBV6-5 to TRBJ1-4, with TRBD1 identical over 8 bases. The V gene's germline CDR1 is MNHEY and CDR2 SVGAGI. V dropped 5 bases and J dropped 7; count of bases not matched to a gene: 6. This CDR3 contains 14 residues. The CDR3 reads CASSEDRVGEKLFF. The CDR3, as DNA: TGTGCCAGCAGTGAGGACAGGGTCGGTGAAAAACTGTTTTTT.

The chain combines TRBV11-3 with TRBJ2-3; 8 bases are shared with TRBD2. CDR3 length: 18 residues. Unmatched junction bases numbered 15, after V lost 5 bases and J lost 2 bases. Germline V gives CDR1 SGHNT, CDR2 YENEEA. DNA of the CDR3: TGTGCCAGCAGCCCCTTTCCCTGTAGCGGGGAGATCACAGATACGCAGTATTTT. It translates to CASSPFPCSGEITDTQYF.

In its sample, this clone was seen once. This chain uses TRBV4-1 with TRBJ2-4; D remains unclear. The CDR3 totals 15 residues. CDR1 MGHRA and CDR2 YSYEKL come from the germline V gene. The V and J ends lost 1 base and 4 bases respectively, with 11 bases between them. The CDR3 spells CASSQGLEPKNIQYF. The DNA for the CDR3 is TGCGCCAGCAGCCAAGGATTGGAACCGAAAAACATTCAGTACTTC.

The rearrangement joins TRBV15 to TRBJ2-3; 7 bases line up with TRBD2. The CDR3 totals 15 residues. Germline-derived CDR1 and CDR2 are LNHNV and YYDKDF (reference sequence). V lost 0 bases to trimming and J lost 2 bases; unmatched junction nucleotides: 2. This CDR3 is CATSRESGATDTQYF. The DNA for the CDR3 is TGTGCCACCAGCAGAGAAAGCGGGGCCACAGATACGCAGTATTTT.